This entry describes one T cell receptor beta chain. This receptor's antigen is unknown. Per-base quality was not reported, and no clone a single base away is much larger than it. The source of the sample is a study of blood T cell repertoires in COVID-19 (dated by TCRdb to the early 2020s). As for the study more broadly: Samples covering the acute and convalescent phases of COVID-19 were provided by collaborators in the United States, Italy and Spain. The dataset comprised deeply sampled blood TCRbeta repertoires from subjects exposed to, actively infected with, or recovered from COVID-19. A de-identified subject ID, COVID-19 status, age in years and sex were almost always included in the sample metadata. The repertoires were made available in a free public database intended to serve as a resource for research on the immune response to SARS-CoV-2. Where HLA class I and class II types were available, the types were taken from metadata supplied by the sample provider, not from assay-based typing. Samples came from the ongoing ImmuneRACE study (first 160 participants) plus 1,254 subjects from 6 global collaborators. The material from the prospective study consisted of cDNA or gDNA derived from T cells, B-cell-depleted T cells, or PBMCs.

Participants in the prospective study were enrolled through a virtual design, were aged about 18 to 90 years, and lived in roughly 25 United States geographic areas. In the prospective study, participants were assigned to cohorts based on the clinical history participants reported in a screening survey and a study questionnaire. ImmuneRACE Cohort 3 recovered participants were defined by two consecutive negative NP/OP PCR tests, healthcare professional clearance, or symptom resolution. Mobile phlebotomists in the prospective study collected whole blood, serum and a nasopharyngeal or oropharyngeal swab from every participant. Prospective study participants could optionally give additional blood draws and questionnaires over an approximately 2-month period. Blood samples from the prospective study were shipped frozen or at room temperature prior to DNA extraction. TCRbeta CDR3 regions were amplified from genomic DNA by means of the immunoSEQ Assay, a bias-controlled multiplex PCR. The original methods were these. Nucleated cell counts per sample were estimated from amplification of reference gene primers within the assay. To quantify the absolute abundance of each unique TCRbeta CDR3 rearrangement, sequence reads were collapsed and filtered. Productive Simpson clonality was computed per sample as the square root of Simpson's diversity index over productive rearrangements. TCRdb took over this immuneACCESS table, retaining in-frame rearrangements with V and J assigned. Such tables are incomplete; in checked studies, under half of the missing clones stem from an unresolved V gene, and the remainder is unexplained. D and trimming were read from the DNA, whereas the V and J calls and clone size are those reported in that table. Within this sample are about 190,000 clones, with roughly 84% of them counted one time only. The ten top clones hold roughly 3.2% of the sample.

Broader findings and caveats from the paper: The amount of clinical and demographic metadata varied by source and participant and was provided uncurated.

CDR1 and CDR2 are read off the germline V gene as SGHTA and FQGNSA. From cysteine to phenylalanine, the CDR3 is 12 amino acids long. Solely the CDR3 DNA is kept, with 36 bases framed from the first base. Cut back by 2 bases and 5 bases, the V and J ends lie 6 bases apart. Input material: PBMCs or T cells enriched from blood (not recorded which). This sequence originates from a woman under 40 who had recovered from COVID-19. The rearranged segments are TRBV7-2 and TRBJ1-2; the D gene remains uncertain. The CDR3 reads CASSLRQYGYTF. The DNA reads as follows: TGTGCCAGCAGCTTACGTCAGTATGGCTACACCTTC.